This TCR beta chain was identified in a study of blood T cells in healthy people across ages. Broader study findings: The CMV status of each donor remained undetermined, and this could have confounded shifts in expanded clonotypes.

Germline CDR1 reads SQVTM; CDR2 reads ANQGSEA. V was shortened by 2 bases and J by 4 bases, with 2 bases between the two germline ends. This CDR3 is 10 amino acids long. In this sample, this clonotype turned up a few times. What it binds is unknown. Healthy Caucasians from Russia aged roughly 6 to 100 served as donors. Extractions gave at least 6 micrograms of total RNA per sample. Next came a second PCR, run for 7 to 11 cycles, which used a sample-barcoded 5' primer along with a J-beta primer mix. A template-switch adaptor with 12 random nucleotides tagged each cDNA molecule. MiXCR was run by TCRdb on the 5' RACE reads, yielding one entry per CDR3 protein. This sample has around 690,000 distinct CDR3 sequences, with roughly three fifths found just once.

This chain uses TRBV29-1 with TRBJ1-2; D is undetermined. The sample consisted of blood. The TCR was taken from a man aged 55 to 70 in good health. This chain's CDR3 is CSVESYGYTF. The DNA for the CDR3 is TGCAGCGTTGAATCCTATGGCTACACCTTC.